The 4 T cell receptor beta chains given below trace back to one sample, sequenced in a study of T cell responses to AZD1222 COVID-19 vaccine. Sequencing was performed with immunoSEQ multiplex PCR; in TCRdb, only in-frame clones are kept and a portion is missing. This sample has 150,000 or so clones, with roughly 90% found just once. Sequenced here: peripheral blood, sampled on day 0 of AZD1222 vaccination. The source of these receptors is an adult in good health.

Note on this clone: At the DNA level, this CDR3 is encoded by other sequences in the same sample as well. The rearrangement joins TRBV30 to TRBJ2-7; 7 positions match TRBD2. The CDR3 consists of 12 residues. V lost 0 bases to trimming and J lost 4 bases; unmatched junction nucleotides: 0. Germline V gene data show CDR1 as GTSNPN and CDR2 as SVGIG (reference sequence). CDR3 sequence (DNA): TGTGCCTGGAGTGTGGGGGGGTACGAGCAGTACTTC. Translating it yields CAWSVGGYEQYF.

This chain uses TRBV4-2 with TRBJ2-3; 10 bases map to TRBD1. V dropped 3 bases and J dropped 1; count of bases not matched to a gene: 7. The CDR3 consists of 17 residues. CDR1 is LGHNA, CDR2 YNFKEQ, per germline. As DNA, the CDR3 is TGTGCCAGCAGCCAGACAGGGGGCGGAGAGGGCACAGATACGCAGTATTTT. As protein: CASSQTGGGEGTDTQYF.

This clone was found once. The chain uses TRBV7-9 and TRBJ1-6; D uncertain. The CDR3 covers 16 residues. Deletions cut 5 bases from V and 7 bases from J, with 18 bases between. Germline V gene data show CDR1 as SEHNR and CDR2 as FQNEAQ (reference sequence). This chain's CDR3 is CASSRAASSLNSPLHF. The CDR3 DNA follows: TGTGCCAGCAGCCGGGCGGCCAGTTCCCTCAATTCACCCCTCCACTTT.

The V gene is TRBV20-1, the J gene TRBJ2-7, with 8 nucleotides matching TRBD2. CDR1 and CDR2 (germline): DFQATT, SNEGSKA (reference sequence). This CDR3 has 15 residues. V trimming: 3 bases; J trimming: 6 bases; junction bases outside the gene matches: 13. The CDR3 nucleotides read TGCAGTGCTAGTAGCGGAAAAAGCGGGAGTCTCGAGCAGTACTTC. Protein product: CSASSGKSGSLEQYF.